The next 5 T cell receptor beta chains were all read from a single sample in a study of graft-versus-host responses after intestinal transplantation. Their target antigens are unknown. The protocol was immunoSEQ multiplex PCR, while the TCRdb copy is restricted to in-frame clones and leaves out a portion. This table holds under 140,000 clones, just under 95% found once. The material was unstimulated CD8+ T cells sorted from spleen or lymph node cells, obtained before intestinal transplant. These receptors came from a human donor who received an intestinal transplant.

This rearrangement joins TRBV10-2 to TRBJ1-2; D call uncertain. This CDR3 comprises 15 residues. Germline CDR1 is WSHSY and CDR2 is SAAADI. V was shortened by 0 bases and J by 8 bases, with 16 bases between the two germline ends. The DNA for the CDR3 is TGCGCCAGCAGTGAGTCGGTCCTTCCCGTGGAGGGCTACACCTTC. Protein: CASSESVLPVEGYTF.

The CDR3 sequence: CASSFSQGRGNEQFF. CDR3 sequence (DNA): TGTGCCAGCAGTTTTTCTCAGGGGAGGGGCAATGAGCAGTTCTTC. The chain recombines TRBV27 with TRBJ2-1; D is perhaps TRBD2 (7 bases). Germline V gene lookup returns CDR1 MNHEY and CDR2 SMNVEV (reference sequence). The CDR3 has 15 residues. Trimming cost V 3 bases and J 6 bases, with 15 bases left between them.

The V and J genes are TRBV7-3 and TRBJ2-2, with 15 bases identical to TRBD2. Germline CDR1 reads SGHTA; CDR2 reads FQGTGA. The V gene end was trimmed by 4 bases and the J gene end by 6 bases; junction bases not matched to a gene: 6. This CDR3 has 17 residues. The chain's CDR3 is CASSWTSGRVESGELFF. DNA for the CDR3: TGTGCCAGCAGCTGGACTAGCGGGAGGGTTGAATCCGGGGAGCTGTTTTTT.

The chain combines TRBV28 with TRBJ2-3; D call uncertain. Trimming removed 2 bases at V and 2 bases at J, with 8 bases between. The CDR3 covers 14 residues. Germline loops: CDR1 MDHEN, CDR2 SYDVKM. CDR3 in DNA: TGTGCCAGCAGTTTAAGTTCCCTCACAGATACGCAGTATTTT. Encoded protein: CASSLSSLTDTQYF.

The chain is built from TRBV13 and TRBJ2-5; TRBD1 or TRBD2 may be the D gene (5 bases each). V was trimmed by 5 bases and J by 4 bases, leaving 14 bases between them. CDR3 length: 14 residues. In germline, CDR1 is PRHDT, CDR2 FYEKMQ (reference sequence). The CDR3 DNA sequence: TGTGCCAGCAGCCCTCGGGGCGGTGGAGAGACCCAGTACTTC. This translates into CASSPRGGGETQYF.